This passage covers 14 T cell receptor beta chains from one sample sequenced in a study of blood T cell repertoires in COVID-19. Measured with immunoSEQ multiplex PCR; TCRdb has only the in-frame clones, and not every one. The table lists 310,000 or so clones, about four fifths of them singletons. Specimen: peripheral blood. The receptors here all came from a woman aged 50 to 60 with acute or convalescent COVID-19.

This chain joins TRBV9 and TRBJ2-3; D is uncertain. Looked up from germline, CDR1 is SGDLS and CDR2 is YYNGEE. This CDR3 comprises 13 residues. The V gene lost 0 bases and the J gene lost 3 bases, with 5 bases spanning the gap. CDR3 amino acids: CASSVDTTDTQYF. CDR3 nucleotides: TGTGCCAGCAGCGTAGACACAACAGATACGCAGTATTTT.

V usage is TRBV28 and J usage is TRBJ2-2, with a tentative D call TRBD2 (6 bases). The CDR3 sequence is 14 residues long. V was cut by 7 bases and J by 1 base, with 10 bases left in between. Germline V gives CDR1 MDHEN, CDR2 SYDVKM. In nucleotides, the CDR3 is TGTGCCAGCACGGGACTCATGAACACCGGGGAGCTGTTTTTT. Translation gives CASTGLMNTGELFF. The variable domain in full, completed from reference TRBV28 and TRBJ2-2, reads DVKVTQSSRYLVKRTGEKVFLECVQDMDHENMFWYRQDPGLGLRLIYFSYDVKMKEKGDIPEGYSVSREKKERFSLILESASTNQTSMYLCASTGLMNTGELFFGEGSRLTVL.

This chain connects TRBV27 to TRBJ2-7; 9 bases match TRBD1. V lost 3 bases to trimming and J lost 6 bases; unmatched junction nucleotides: 6. Germline assignment: CDR1 MNHEY and CDR2 SMNVEV (reference sequence). The CDR3 contains 14 residues. The CDR3 DNA is TGTGCCAGCAGTTTGGGACAGGGTACCTCCGAGCAGTACTTC. Its translation is CASSLGQGTSEQYF.

The chain uses TRBV30 and TRBJ1-1, with 8 positions matching TRBD1. V lost 3 bases to trimming and J lost 4 bases; unmatched junction nucleotides: 10. Germline V gene lookup returns CDR1 GTSNPN and CDR2 SVGIG (reference sequence). The CDR3 sequence is 15 residues long. The CDR3 reads CAWRLHRGAGTEAFF. Written as DNA, the CDR3 is TGTGCCTGGAGGCTCCACAGGGGGGCGGGCACTGAAGCTTTCTTT.

V is TRBV7-2 and J is TRBJ2-7; 12 bases agree with TRBD1. CDR3 length: 16 amino acids. The V gene end was trimmed by 0 bases and the J gene end by 4 bases; junction bases not matched to a gene: 4. Germline V gene lookup returns CDR1 SGHTA and CDR2 FQGNSA. CDR3: CASSLAGQGAKYEQYF. CDR3 sequence (DNA): TGTGCCAGCAGCTTAGCGGGACAGGGGGCGAAGTACGAGCAGTACTTC.

The rearrangement uses TRBV4-1 and TRBJ2-3, with 7 bases that match TRBD1. CDR3 length: 16 amino acids. CDR1 is MGHRA and CDR2 is YSYEKL in the germline V gene. V was clipped by 0 bases and J by 0 bases; unmatched bases: 3. The CDR3 protein is CASSQDTGASTDTQYF. The CDR3 DNA reads TGCGCCAGCAGCCAAGACACAGGGGCGAGCACAGATACGCAGTATTTT.

The rearrangement links TRBV5-1 to TRBJ2-1, with 12 positions matching TRBD2. Germline values: CDR1 SGHRS, CDR2 YFSETQ. With 6 bases clipped from V and 4 bases from J, the junction kept 2 bases outside the gene matches. The CDR3 totals 14 residues. CDR3 loop: CASTGLAGYNEQFF. CDR3 bases: TGCGCCAGCACCGGACTAGCGGGATACAATGAGCAGTTCTTC.

The gene calls are TRBV5-1 and TRBJ1-2, with 8 bases fitting TRBD1. V was clipped by 8 bases and J by 6 bases; unmatched bases: 9. Per germline, CDR1 SGHRS and CDR2 YFSETQ. The CDR3 is made up of 13 amino acids. The CDR3 is CASDRGLGDGYTF. The CDR3 DNA sequence: TGCGCCAGTGACAGGGGCCTTGGTGATGGCTACACCTTC.

The chain links TRBV7-8 to TRBJ2-1; possible D gene TRBD2, 6 bases. Germline V gives CDR1 SGHVS, CDR2 FQNEAQ. This CDR3 is built from 13 residues. V lost 4 bases to trimming and J lost 5 bases, with 9 bases between them. The CDR3 region has the DNA TGTGCCAGCAGCTCGCGGGGAAACAATGAGCAGTTCTTC. Translation gives CASSSRGNNEQFF.

The rearrangement links TRBV7-9 to TRBJ2-5; a possible D gene is TRBD2 (5 bases). V was shortened by 8 bases and J by 2 bases, with 12 bases between the two germline ends. Germline V CDR1 and CDR2: SEHNR, FQNEAQ (reference sequence). CDR3 size: 13 residues. The DNA of the CDR3 is TGTGCCAGCCGTCAGGCGGGTCAAGAGACCCAGTACTTC. Translation gives CASRQAGQETQYF.

This clone was seen a single time. This rearrangement joins TRBV24-1 to TRBJ2-3; no definite D call. Germline V gene data show CDR1 as KGHDR and CDR2 as SFDVKD. This CDR3 is built from 15 residues. Trimming took off 3 bases at V and 0 bases at J, with 9 bases between the two ends. The CDR3: CATSDIRVSTDTQYF. DNA for the CDR3: TGTGCCACCAGTGATATTCGAGTGAGCACAGATACGCAGTATTTT.

V gene TRBV27 combines with J gene TRBJ2-7, with a possible D match to TRBD2 (5 bases). This CDR3 is 14 amino acids long. The germline V gene has CDR1 MNHEY and CDR2 SMNVEV (reference sequence). V lost 5 bases to trimming and J lost 2 bases, with 13 bases between them. CDR3 nucleotides: TGTGCCAGCAGTACCGGACTCAGAACCTACGAGCAGTACTTC. Protein: CASSTGLRTYEQYF.

The J gene is TRBJ2-4, the V gene TRBV6-2 or TRBV6-3, with 16 bases aligning to TRBD2. The V gene's germline CDR1 is MNHEY and CDR2 SVGEGT. This CDR3 is built from 19 residues. The ends lost 5 bases at V and 7 bases at J; junction bases unmatched: 14. This CDR3 is CASSPTLGLAGGPGNIQYF. CDR3 nucleotides: TGTGCCAGCAGTCCAACCTTGGGACTAGCGGGAGGGCCGGGGAACATTCAGTACTTC.

The chain links TRBV9 to TRBJ2-3, with D maybe TRBD2 (5 bases). The CDR3 is made up of 13 amino acids. Germline V gives CDR1 SGDLS, CDR2 YYNGEE. V gave up 3 bases and J gave up 1 base, with 6 bases separating them. In nucleotides, the CDR3 is TGTGCCAGCAGCGCCGGGGGCACAGATACGCAGTATTTT. Translating it yields CASSAGGTDTQYF. Complete variable domain (other parts from reference TRBV9 and TRBJ2-3): DSGVTQTPKHLITATGQRVTLRCSPRSGDLSVYWYQQSLDQGLQFLIQYYNGEERAKGNILERFSAQQFPDLHSELNLSSLELGDSALYFCASSAGGTDTQYFGPGTRLTVL.